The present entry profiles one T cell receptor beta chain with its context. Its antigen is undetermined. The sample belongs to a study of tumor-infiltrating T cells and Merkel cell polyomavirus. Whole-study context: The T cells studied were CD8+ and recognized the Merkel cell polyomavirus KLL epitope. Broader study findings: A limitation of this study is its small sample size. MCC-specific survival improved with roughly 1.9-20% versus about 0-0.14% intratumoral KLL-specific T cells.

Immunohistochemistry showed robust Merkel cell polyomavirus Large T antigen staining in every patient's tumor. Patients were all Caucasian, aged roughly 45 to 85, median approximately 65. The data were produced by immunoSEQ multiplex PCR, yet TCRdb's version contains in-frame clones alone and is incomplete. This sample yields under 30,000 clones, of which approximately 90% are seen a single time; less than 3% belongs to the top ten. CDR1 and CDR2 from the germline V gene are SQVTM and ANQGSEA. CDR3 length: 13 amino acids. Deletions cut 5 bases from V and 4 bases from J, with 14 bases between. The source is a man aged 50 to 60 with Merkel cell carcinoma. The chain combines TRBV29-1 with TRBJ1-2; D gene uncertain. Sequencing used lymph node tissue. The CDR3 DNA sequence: TGCAGCGTTCAACCTCACAGTAGCTATGGCTACACCTTC. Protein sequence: CSVQPHSSYGYTF.